The 25 T cell receptor beta chains below come from one sample, sequenced in a study of shared clonotypes between healthy human individuals. The method was immunoSEQ multiplex PCR; TCRdb's version includes in-frame clones alone and lacks a portion of them. Of about 490,000 clones listed, less than 80% are singletons. Sequencing was performed on PBMCs. The receptors come from a woman aged 40 to 55 in good health. Some clones in this sample may be carry-over from other donors' samples.

The chain recombines TRBV12-5 with TRBJ2-3; the D is unclear. Germline lookup yields CDR1 LGHNT and CDR2 FRNRAP. The CDR3 runs 12 residues. V lost 1 base, J lost 2 bases, and 1 base lay in between. As DNA, the CDR3 is TGTGCTAGTGGTTTGGACACAGATACGCAGTATTTT. This codes for CASGLDTDTQYF.

This chain links TRBV27 with TRBJ2-2; the D gene is possibly TRBD1 (5 bases). The CDR3 extends over 14 amino acids. V was trimmed by 8 bases and J by 5 bases, leaving 15 bases between them. Germline CDR1 and CDR2: MNHEY and SMNVEV (reference sequence). The CDR3 loop is CASLGAYPTGELFF. In nucleotides, the CDR3 is TGTGCCAGCCTTGGGGCCTACCCGACCGGGGAGCTGTTTTTT.

This clone occurred once. The chain recombines TRBV5-4 with TRBJ2-1, with D possibly matching TRBD2 (5 bases). Trimming pared 1 base from V and 7 bases from J, leaving 12 bases between. CDR3 length equals 14 residues. The germline gives CDR1 SGHNT, CDR2 YYREEE (reference sequence). CDR3 sequence: CASSLPRAKNEQFF. The CDR3 coding sequence is TGTGCCAGCAGCTTGCCGAGGGCTAAGAATGAGCAGTTCTTC.

This CDR3 reads CASSPNTDTQYF. DNA for the CDR3: TGTGCCAGCAGTCCGAACACAGATACGCAGTATTTT. V is TRBV27 and J is TRBJ2-3; D is undetermined. Trimming shortened V by 5 bases and J by 2 bases, and 5 bases separated the two germline ends. The CDR3 is made up of 12 amino acids. Germline V CDR1 and CDR2: MNHEY, SMNVEV (reference sequence).

The chain is built from TRBV5-1 and TRBJ1-4, with a weak D call TRBD1 (5 bases). Germline values: CDR1 SGHRS, CDR2 YFSETQ. CDR3 length: 15 residues. Trimming removed 6 bases from V and 0 bases from J, with 12 bases in between. The CDR3 loop is CASKGSPSTNEKLFF. CDR3 nucleotide sequence: TGCGCCAGCAAGGGGTCCCCCTCAACTAATGAAAAACTGTTTTTT.

V is TRBV5-1 and J is TRBJ2-3; maybe TRBD2 (6 bases). V lost 0 bases and J 0 bases, leaving 8 bases between the germline ends. The CDR3 totals 15 residues. Per germline, CDR1 SGHRS and CDR2 YFSETQ. The CDR3 spells CASSLEDYSTDTQYF. The CDR3, as DNA: TGCGCCAGCAGCTTGGAGGACTACAGCACAGATACGCAGTATTTT.

The CDR3 loop reads CASSLAGVSNQPQHF. The CDR3 bases are TGTGCCAGCAGCCTAGCAGGGGTTAGCAATCAGCCCCAGCATTTT. V gene TRBV9 combines with J gene TRBJ1-5, with a possible D match to TRBD1 (6 bases). Germline CDR1 is SGDLS and CDR2 is YYNGEE. This CDR3 is built from 15 residues. V was clipped by 4 bases and J by 0 bases, with 11 bases between them.

CDR3 protein: CASSPPPSGSGELFF. The CDR3, as DNA: TGTGCCAGCAGTCCCCCCCCTAGCGGGAGCGGGGAGCTGTTTTTT. The chain is built from TRBV28 and TRBJ2-2; 10 bases agree with TRBD2. Trimming took 5 bases from V and 7 from J; bases not matched to a gene: 7. The CDR3 runs 15 residues. Germline assignment: CDR1 MDHEN and CDR2 SYDVKM.

This clone was detected once. V gene TRBV5-4 combines with J gene TRBJ1-1, with 10 bases matching TRBD1. With 4 bases clipped from V and 3 bases from J, the junction kept 9 bases outside the gene matches. CDR1 and CDR2 from the germline V gene are SGHNT and YYREEE (reference sequence). The CDR3 has 16 amino acids. For the CDR3, the DNA is TGTGCCAGCAGCCGAAAACCGACAGGGGGCTACACTGAAGCTTTCTTT. Translation: CASSRKPTGGYTEAFF. The full variable domain, with the rest looked up from reference TRBV5-4 and TRBJ1-1, is ETGVTQSPTHLIKTRGQQVTLRCSSQSGHNTVSWYQQALGQGPQFIFQYYREEENGRGNFPPRFSGLQFPNYSSELNVNALELDDSALYLCASSRKPTGGYTEAFFGQGTRLTVV.

CDR3 residues: CAWSFGNRAGELFF. CDR3 DNA: TGTGCCTGGAGCTTTGGGAATAGGGCCGGGGAGCTGTTTTTT. The chain has TRBV30 and TRBJ2-2; D remains ambiguous. CDR3 length: 14 amino acids. Trimming took 3 bases from V and 6 from J, leaving 14 bases between them. CDR1 and CDR2 (germline): GTSNPN, SVGIG (reference sequence).

Points on this clone: This may come from a read error, since a much larger clone is one base off. The chain links TRBV4-3 to TRBJ2-7; 9 bases align to TRBD2. This CDR3 has 14 residues. Germline values: CDR1 LGHNA, CDR2 YSLEER. The CDR3 loop is CASSQGTSDYDQYF. The CDR3 coding sequence is TGCGCCAGCAGCCAAGGGACTAGCGACTACGATCAGTACTTC.

V usage is TRBV28 and J usage is TRBJ2-1; TRBD2 matches at 9 bases. With 6 bases clipped from V and 9 bases from J, the junction kept 12 bases outside the gene matches. CDR1 is MDHEN and CDR2 is SYDVKM in the germline V gene. The CDR3 covers 15 residues. The CDR3 sequence is CASSSSGTSRFEQFF. The CDR3 coding sequence is TGTGCCAGCAGCTCGTCGGGGACTAGCCGGTTTGAGCAGTTCTTC.

V and J are TRBV11-1 and TRBJ2-3; maybe TRBD2 (6 bases). There are 17 residues in the CDR3. Trimming removed 7 bases from V and 4 bases from J, with 24 bases in between. Germline lookup yields CDR1 SGHAT and CDR2 FQDESV (reference sequence). The CDR3 loop reads CASTRSRSGGESDTQYF. DNA for the CDR3: TGTGCCAGCACCCGGAGTCGTTCCGGGGGAGAGTCAGATACGCAGTATTTT.

The chain recombines TRBV7-8 with TRBJ2-7; weak D call: TRBD1 (5 bases). The V and J ends lost 3 bases and 0 bases respectively, with 9 bases between them. Germline-derived CDR1 and CDR2 are SGHVS and FQNEAQ. The CDR3 has 14 residues. The CDR3 loop is CASSFLQDSYEQYF. CDR3 DNA: TGTGCCAGCAGCTTCTTACAGGACTCCTACGAGCAGTACTTC.

The chain joins TRBV7-6 to TRBJ1-5; D is possibly TRBD1 (6 bases). CDR1 is SGHVS and CDR2 is FNYEAQ in the germline V gene. CDR3 length: 16 amino acids. V was clipped by 1 base and J by 4 bases, with 14 bases between them. For the CDR3, the DNA is TGTGCCAGCAGCTTAGTCCCACAAGGGGGGAATCAGCCCCAGCATTTT. It is translated as CASSLVPQGGNQPQHF.

The chain has TRBV19 and TRBJ1-2; TRBD1 aligns across 8 bases. This CDR3 region has 13 residues. The ends lost 7 bases at V and 6 bases at J; junction bases unmatched: 7. Germline CDR1 LNHDA, CDR2 SQIVND (reference sequence). CDR3 DNA sequence: TGTGCCAGTAAGGAGGACAGGGCGGATGGCTACACCTTC. This sequence encodes CASKEDRADGYTF.

With respect to this clone: Possible read error: a much larger clone is one base away. J is TRBJ1-1 and V is TRBV29-1, with no clear D. Germline V lookup: CDR1 SQVTM, CDR2 ANQGSEA. The CDR3 extends over 15 amino acids. CDR3 in DNA: TGCAACGCCGATCCTCCTACAAGAGGGAACACTGAAGCTTTCTTT. Its protein is CNADPPTRGNTEAFF. The full variable domain, rest sourced from reference TRBV29-1 and TRBJ1-1, is SAVISQKPSRDICQRGTSLTIQCQVDSQVTMMFWYRQQPGQSLTLIATANQGSEATYESGFVIDKFPISRPNLTFSTLTVSNMSPEDSSIYLCNADPPTRGNTEAFFGQGTRLTVV.

A note on this clone: With only one base between it and a far larger clone, this is likely a read error. This chain joins TRBV4-1 and TRBJ1-1, with D hard to call. There are 12 residues in the CDR3. Germline values: CDR1 MGHRA, CDR2 YSYEKL. The CDR3 loop reads CASSLPGTGAFF. The CDR3 DNA is TGCGCCAGCAGCCTCCCCGGCACTGGAGCTTTCTTT.

On this clone itself: This sample also contains other DNA sequences that code for the same CDR3. The chain is built from TRBV11-2 and TRBJ2-5; 9 bases map to TRBD2. The CDR3 is made up of 16 amino acids. Looked up from germline, CDR1 is SGHAT and CDR2 is FQNNGV. The V and J ends lost 1 base and 5 bases, in that order; junction bases with no gene match: 8. CDR3 sequence reads: CASSLGGGRAGETQYF. The CDR3 DNA reads as TGTGCCAGCAGCTTAGGCGGCGGGAGGGCCGGTGAGACCCAGTACTTC.

The chain couples TRBV6-5 to TRBJ2-3; perhaps TRBD1 as D (7 bases). The CDR3 is 12 residues long. V was clipped by 5 bases and J by 9 bases, with 12 bases between them. Germline CDR1 and CDR2: MNHEY and SVGAGI. The CDR3 DNA sequence: TGTGCCAGCAGTCTCAGGGGGGAAACGCAGTATTTT. Amino acids: CASSLRGETQYF.

The chain recombines TRBV9 with TRBJ2-1; the match to TRBD2 covers 8 bases. Germline values: CDR1 SGDLS, CDR2 YYNGEE. CDR3 length: 17 amino acids. The trim removed 3 bases at V and 0 bases at J, leaving 8 bases unmatched. CDR3 in DNA: TGTGCCAGCAGCGCCTTAGCGGGAAAGCGCTCCTACAATGAGCAGTTCTTC. The encoded protein is CASSALAGKRSYNEQFF. Full variable domain (rest looked up from reference TRBV9 and TRBJ2-1): DSGVTQTPKHLITATGQRVTLRCSPRSGDLSVYWYQQSLDQGLQFLIQYYNGEERAKGNILERFSAQQFPDLHSELNLSSLELGDSALYFCASSALAGKRSYNEQFFGPGTRLTVL.

V gene TRBV7-2 combines with J gene TRBJ1-2, with D unresolved. V gave up 8 bases and J gave up 2 bases, with 18 bases separating them. Per the germline V gene, CDR1 is SGHTA and CDR2 is FQGNSA. The CDR3 extends over 15 amino acids. Here the CDR3 reads CASELASGANYGYTF. The CDR3 DNA is TGTGCCAGCGAACTCGCATCGGGAGCGAACTATGGCTACACCTTC.

The V call is TRBV11-2, the J call TRBJ1-2; TRBD1 might be the D (5 bases). This CDR3 is 14 amino acids long. Trimming left V 3 bases short and J 3 bases short, with 11 bases between. Per the germline V gene, CDR1 is SGHAT and CDR2 is FQNNGV. CDR3 DNA sequence: TGTGCCAGCAGCTTGGGTCAGGGAGACTATGGCTACACCTTC. It is translated as CASSLGQGDYGYTF.

This clone was counted between two and nine times. V usage is TRBV6-5 and J usage is TRBJ2-1, with 7 bases identical to TRBD2. Germline lookup yields CDR1 MNHEY and CDR2 SVGAGI. The CDR3 loop spans 13 amino acids. Trimming took 8 bases from V and 3 from J; bases not matched to a gene: 4. The CDR3: CASRPSGYNEQFF. Written as DNA, the CDR3 is TGTGCCAGCCGGCCTAGCGGCTACAATGAGCAGTTCTTC.

This clone was seen only once. The rearrangement joins TRBV28 to TRBJ1-4; D is ambiguous. This CDR3 is 14 amino acids long. V was pared by 2 bases and J by 4 bases, with 8 bases between. CDR1 and CDR2 from the germline V gene are MDHEN and SYDVKM. In DNA, the CDR3 is TGTGCCAGCAGTTTAATTCTGTTTAATGAAAAACTGTTTTTT. This sequence encodes CASSLILFNEKLFF.